This record covers a single T cell receptor (beta chain). Its antigen is currently unknown. The sample originates from a study of T cell responses to AZD1222 COVID-19 vaccine. About the research overall: Investigators merged groups given second doses at roughly 4 or roughly 12 weeks.

Notes on the study in general: Increased Spike-specific TCR breadth and depth were observed after two AZD1222 doses. Regions left unmutated in variants are reportedly the target of nearly half of spike-specific TCRs. It was only after the peak T cell response that any repertoires were sampled.

V lost 8 bases and J lost 4; bases outside the gene matches: 12. Germline CDR1 is SGHTA and CDR2 is FQGNSA. This CDR3 comprises 15 residues. Sequencing was performed with immunoSEQ multiplex PCR; in TCRdb, only in-frame clones are kept and a portion is missing. The sample holds 170,000 or so clones; around nine tenths are singletons and the top ten take approximately 1.5%. The chain joins TRBV7-2 to TRBJ2-3, with 7 bases aligning to TRBD1. This material consisted of peripheral blood, taken on day 0 of AZD1222 vaccination. The origin of this receptor is an adult in good health. The CDR3 nucleotides read TGTGCCAGCGGAGACAGGGAGCCCCTCCCAGATACGCAGTATTTT. Residues: CASGDREPLPDTQYF.